These 20 T cell receptor beta chains share one sample of origin, sequenced in a study of T cells in Graves' hyperthyroidism and ophthalmopathy. Amplified regions were TCR beta CDR3 sequences from RNA transcripts. In the first-round RT-PCR of the TCR CDR3, the HTBI primer set was used. MiXCR, applied by TCRdb to the multiplex PCR reads, yields one record per CDR3 protein. The table lists just under 750,000 distinct CDR3 sequences, roughly 32% of them singletons, with about a third in the top ten. The source material was blood. These receptors originate from a woman in her thirties or forties with Graves' hyperthyroidism.

This clonotype was recorded many times. This chain connects TRBV7-9 to TRBJ1-1; no definite D call. CDR1 is SEHNR, CDR2 FQNEAQ, per germline (reference sequence). The CDR3 spans 14 residues. The V end lost 2 bases, the J end lost 5 bases, and 12 bases lay between the germline ends. Written as DNA, the CDR3 is TGTGCCAGCAGCTTACTCAGCGGAGGGACTGAAGCTTTCTTT. It is translated as CASSLLSGGTEAFF. Full variable domain (remainder filled in from reference TRBV7-9 and TRBJ1-1): DTGVSQNPRHKITKRGQNVTFRCDPISEHNRLYWYRQTLGQGPEFLTYFQNEAQLEKSRLLSDRFSAERPKGSFSTLEIQRTEQGDSAMYLCASSLLSGGTEAFFGQGTRLTVV.

This sequence joins TRBV25-1 and TRBJ2-5; D unclear. Deletions cut 4 bases from V and 2 bases from J, with 11 bases between. Germline CDR1 reads MGHDK; CDR2 reads SYGVNS. The CDR3 extends over 14 amino acids. The CDR3 sequence is CASSVATNQETQYF. The CDR3 DNA reads TGTGCCAGCAGTGTTGCCACAAATCAAGAGACCCAGTACTTC.

This clonotype was seen ten or more times. The J gene is TRBJ1-3, the V gene TRBV10-3; the D gene is possibly TRBD1 (5 bases). The CDR3 contains 14 residues. Trimming stripped 2 bases from V and 3 bases from J, with 8 bases between. Per germline, CDR1 ENHRY and CDR2 SYGVKD. CDR3 region: CAISEGALGNTIYF. CDR3 sequence (DNA): TGTGCCATCAGTGAGGGGGCCCTTGGAAACACCATATATTTT.

Only a few counts were recorded for this clonotype. The chain joins TRBV12-3 or TRBV12-4 to TRBJ1-1; D uncertain. This CDR3 comprises 11 residues. V was clipped by 1 base and J by 10 bases, with 7 bases between them. The CDR3 loop reads CASSLGSIAFF. In nucleotides, the CDR3 is TGTGCCAGCAGTTTAGGGAGTATAGCTTTCTTT.

The chain couples TRBV19 to TRBJ1-2; 8 bases align to TRBD1. Germline CDR1 reads LNHDA; CDR2 reads SQIVND (reference sequence). This CDR3 has 13 amino acids. Trimming at V came to 6 bases and at J to 7 bases, leaving 7 bases not matched to a gene. Written as DNA, the CDR3 is TGTGCCAGTAGAAACGCAGGGGGCGGTGGCTACACCTTC. The encoded protein is CASRNAGGGGYTF.

V is TRBV11-2 and J is TRBJ1-3; 8 nucleotides align to TRBD1. This CDR3 spans 13 amino acids. Germline lookup yields CDR1 SGHAT and CDR2 FQNNGV. Losses at the gene ends were 5 bases for V and 11 bases for J; bases not matched to a gene: 8. The CDR3 here is CASSQGQGYAIYF. The CDR3 nucleotides read TGTGCCAGCAGCCAAGGACAGGGTTACGCCATATATTTT.

V and J are TRBV19 and TRBJ1-4; 7 nucleotides match TRBD1. The V gene end was trimmed by 7 bases and the J gene end by 8 bases; junction bases not matched to a gene: 13. The CDR3 sequence is 15 residues long. CDR1 is LNHDA and CDR2 is SQIVND in the germline V gene (reference sequence). This chain's CDR3 is CASTLPGGAREKLFF. CDR3 DNA sequence: TGTGCCAGTACCCTCCCAGGGGGGGCGAGGGAAAAACTGTTTTTT.

This clonotype was picked up a small number of times. The chain links TRBV28 to TRBJ1-1; no definite D call. CDR3 size: 11 residues. Germline V lookup: CDR1 MDHEN, CDR2 SYDVKM. V lost 6 bases and J lost 4, with 6 bases in between. The CDR3, as DNA: TGTGCCAGCAGAGTTCCCACTGAAGCTTTCTTT. This sequence encodes CASRVPTEAFF.

Concerning this clonotype itself: A read error may produce the germline difference seen at one junction end. V gene TRBV28 combines with J gene TRBJ2-7; no definite D call. Germline CDR1 and CDR2: MDHEN and SYDVKM. CDR3 size: 11 residues. The CDR3 here is CVSRQAYEQYF. CDR3 sequence (DNA): TGTGTCAGCAGGCAGGCCTACGAGCAGTACTTC.

This chain's CDR3 is CASRGPGGFDGYTF. The CDR3 coding sequence is TGTGCCAGCAGGGGCCCAGGGGGCTTCGATGGCTACACCTTC. The rearrangement joins TRBV6-5 to TRBJ1-2; 8 bases are shared with TRBD1. V gave up 6 bases and J gave up 6 bases; unmatched junction bases: 9. The length of the CDR3 is 14 residues. Looked up from germline, CDR1 is MNHEY and CDR2 is SVGAGI.

The chain joins TRBV5-1 to TRBJ1-1; possibly TRBD1 for D (5 bases). The V end was cut by 4 bases, the J end by 2 bases, with 15 bases between. Per the germline V gene, CDR1 is SGHRS and CDR2 is YFSETQ. This CDR3 has 15 residues. CDR3 region: CASSGQDGFNTEAFF. The CDR3 DNA reads TGCGCCAGCAGCGGACAAGACGGATTCAACACTGAAGCTTTCTTT.

As to this clonotype: Its ends do not fully match the called genes, so a read error is possible. The chain has TRBV5-6 and TRBJ1-2, with 8 bases matching TRBD1. This CDR3 region has 17 residues. CDR1 is SGHDT and CDR2 is YYEEEE in the germline V gene. The CDR3 DNA reads TGTGCCAACAGCTTCCCACCCCCGACAGGGGAGAGGTATGGCTACACCTTC. Amino acids: CANSFPPPTGERYGYTF.

The J gene is TRBJ1-1, the V gene TRBV4-2, with D perhaps matching TRBD1 (5 bases). Between the trimmed V and J ends, which lost 2 bases and 3 bases, there was a span of 10 bases. This CDR3 has 14 residues. CDR1 LGHNA and CDR2 YNFKEQ come from the germline V gene. The CDR3, as DNA: TGTGCCAGCAGCCAAACAGCAGGGCACACTGAAGCTTTCTTT. This encodes CASSQTAGHTEAFF.

The chain employs TRBV7-4 and TRBJ2-7; D is uncertain. Germline V gives CDR1 SGHVT, CDR2 SQSDAQ. The CDR3 is made up of 15 amino acids. The V end lost 5 bases, the J end lost 6 bases, and 20 bases lay between the germline ends. CDR3 sequence: CASSAAPEHGCEQYF. CDR3 nucleotides: TGTGCCAGCAGCGCCGCCCCAGAGCATGGGTGCGAGCAGTACTTC.

J is TRBJ1-2 and V is TRBV15, with D perhaps TRBD1 (5 bases). V lost 3 bases and J 3 bases, leaving 14 bases between the germline ends. Germline V gene data show CDR1 as LNHNV and CDR2 as YYDKDF (reference sequence). The length of the CDR3 is 15 residues. In DNA, the CDR3 is TGTGCCACCAGCAGTCAGATCGGGACGGACTATGGCTACACCTTC. Translated: CATSSQIGTDYGYTF.

There are many counts of this clonotype. The chain links TRBV20-1 to TRBJ1-6; D not certain. Between the trimmed V and J ends, which lost 0 bases and 6 bases, there was a span of 12 bases. The CDR3 sequence is 15 residues long. CDR1 and CDR2 from the germline V gene are DFQATT and SNEGSKA (reference sequence). The CDR3 sequence is CSARDMRGSNSPLHF. The CDR3 DNA follows: TGCAGTGCTAGAGATATGCGGGGATCTAATTCACCCCTCCACTTT.

This clonotype occurred many times. The chain is built from TRBV5-6 and TRBJ1-1, with TRBD1 identical over 7 bases. CDR3 length equals 13 residues. After removal of 8 bases from V and 4 bases from J, the junction contained 8 bases not matched to a gene. Germline CDR1 SGHDT, CDR2 YYEEEE. Written as DNA, the CDR3 is TGTGCCAGTAGTTTGACAGGGTCCACTGAAGCTTTCTTT. As protein: CASSLTGSTEAFF. Full variable domain (remainder filled in from reference TRBV5-6 and TRBJ1-1): DAGVTQSPTHLIKTRGQQVTLRCSPKSGHDTVSWYQQALGQGPQFIFQYYEEEERQRGNFPDRFSGHQFPNYSSELNVNALLLGDSALYLCASSLTGSTEAFFGQGTRLTVV.

This clonotype was seen a handful of times. CDR3 nucleotide sequence: TGTGCCAGCAGCCCGCCGGGTCCGGACACTGAAGCTTTCTTT. It specifies CASSPPGPDTEAFF. The genes are TRBV7-9 and TRBJ1-1; D gene ambiguous. Germline CDR1 reads SEHNR; CDR2 reads FQNEAQ (reference sequence). Trimming pared 5 bases from V and 3 bases from J, leaving 13 bases between. This CDR3 region has 14 residues.

This clonotype was counted ten times or more. V usage is TRBV20-1 and J usage is TRBJ1-5; 12 bases align to TRBD1. V lost 4 bases, J lost 5 bases, and 3 bases stayed unmatched. The length of the CDR3 is 14 residues. From germline, CDR1 is DFQATT and CDR2 SNEGSKA (reference sequence). The CDR3 region is CSAMGQGAHQPQHF. In DNA form, the CDR3 reads TGCAGTGCTATGGGACAGGGGGCCCATCAGCCCCAGCATTTT.

The J gene is TRBJ2-5, the V gene TRBV7-9; 9 positions agree with TRBD2. Germline assignment: CDR1 SEHNR and CDR2 FQNEAQ (reference sequence). CDR3 length: 15 amino acids. V shed 7 bases and J 3 bases; nucleotides not matched to a gene: 9. CDR3 coding DNA: TGTGCCAGCACCCTCGGGCTAGCGGGGAAAGAGACCCAGTACTTC. It yields the protein CASTLGLAGKETQYF.